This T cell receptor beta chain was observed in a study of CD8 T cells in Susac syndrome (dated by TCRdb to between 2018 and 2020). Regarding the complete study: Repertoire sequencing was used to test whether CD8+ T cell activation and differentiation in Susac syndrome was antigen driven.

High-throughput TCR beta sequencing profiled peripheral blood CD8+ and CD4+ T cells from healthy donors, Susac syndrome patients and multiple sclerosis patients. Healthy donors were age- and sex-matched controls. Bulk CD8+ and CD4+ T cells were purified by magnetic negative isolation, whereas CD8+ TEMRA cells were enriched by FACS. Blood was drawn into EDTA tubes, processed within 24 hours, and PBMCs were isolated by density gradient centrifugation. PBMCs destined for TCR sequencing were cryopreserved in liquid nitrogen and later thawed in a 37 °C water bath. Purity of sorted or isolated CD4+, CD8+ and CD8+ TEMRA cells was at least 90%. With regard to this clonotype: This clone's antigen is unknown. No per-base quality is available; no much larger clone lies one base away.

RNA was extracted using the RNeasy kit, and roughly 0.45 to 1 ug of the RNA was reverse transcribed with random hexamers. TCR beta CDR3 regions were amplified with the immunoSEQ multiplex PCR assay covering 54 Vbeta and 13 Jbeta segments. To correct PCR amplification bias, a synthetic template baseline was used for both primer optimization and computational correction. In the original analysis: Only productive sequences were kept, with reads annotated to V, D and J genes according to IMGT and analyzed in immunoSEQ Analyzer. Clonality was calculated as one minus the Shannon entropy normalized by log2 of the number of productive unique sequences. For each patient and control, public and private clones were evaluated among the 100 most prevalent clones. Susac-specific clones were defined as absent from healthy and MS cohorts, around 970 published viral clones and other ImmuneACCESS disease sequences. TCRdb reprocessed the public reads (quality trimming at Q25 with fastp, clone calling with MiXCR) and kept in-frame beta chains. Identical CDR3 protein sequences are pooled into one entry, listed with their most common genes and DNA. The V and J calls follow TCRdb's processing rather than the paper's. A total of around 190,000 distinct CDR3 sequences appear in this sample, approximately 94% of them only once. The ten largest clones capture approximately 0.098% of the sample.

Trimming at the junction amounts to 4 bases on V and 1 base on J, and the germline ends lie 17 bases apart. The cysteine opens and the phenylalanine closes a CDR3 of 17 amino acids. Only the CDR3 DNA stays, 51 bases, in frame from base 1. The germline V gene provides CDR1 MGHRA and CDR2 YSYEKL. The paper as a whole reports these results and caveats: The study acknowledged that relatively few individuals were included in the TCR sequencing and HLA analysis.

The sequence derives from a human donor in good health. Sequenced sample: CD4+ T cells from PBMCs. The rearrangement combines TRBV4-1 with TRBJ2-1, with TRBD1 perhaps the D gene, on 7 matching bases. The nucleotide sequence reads TGCGCCAGCAGCCCAGGGGGGTCCAGCTCTTCCTACAATGAGCAGTTCTTC. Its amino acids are CASSPGGSSSSYNEQFF.